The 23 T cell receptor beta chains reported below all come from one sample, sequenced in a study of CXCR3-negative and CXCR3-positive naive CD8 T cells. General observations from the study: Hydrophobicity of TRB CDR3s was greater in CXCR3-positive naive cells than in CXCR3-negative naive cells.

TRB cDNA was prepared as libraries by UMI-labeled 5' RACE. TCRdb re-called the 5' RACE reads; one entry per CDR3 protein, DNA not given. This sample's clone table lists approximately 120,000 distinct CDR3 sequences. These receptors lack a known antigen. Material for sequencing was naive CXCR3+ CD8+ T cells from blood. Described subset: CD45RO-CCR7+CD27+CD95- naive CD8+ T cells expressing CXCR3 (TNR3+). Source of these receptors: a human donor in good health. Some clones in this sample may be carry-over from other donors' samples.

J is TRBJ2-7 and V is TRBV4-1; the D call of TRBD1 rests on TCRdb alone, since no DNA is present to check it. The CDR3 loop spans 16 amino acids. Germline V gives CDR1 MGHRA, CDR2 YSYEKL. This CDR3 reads CASSQDPGTPDYEPYF.

This CDR3 is CASSYSWEETQYF. V is TRBV6-2 or TRBV6-3 and J is TRBJ2-5. This CDR3 spans 13 amino acids. Germline CDR1 MNHEY, CDR2 SVGEGT.

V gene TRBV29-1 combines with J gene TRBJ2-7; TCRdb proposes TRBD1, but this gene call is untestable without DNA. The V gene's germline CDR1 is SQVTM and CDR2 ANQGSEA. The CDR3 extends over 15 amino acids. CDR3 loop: CSVEDGGPTTYEQYF.

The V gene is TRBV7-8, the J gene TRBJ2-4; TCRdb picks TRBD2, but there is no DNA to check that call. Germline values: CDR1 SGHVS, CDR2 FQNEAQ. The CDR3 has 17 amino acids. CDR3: CASSLVPLAGRPDIQYF. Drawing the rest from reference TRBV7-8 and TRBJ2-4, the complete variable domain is GAGVSQSPRYKVAKRGQDVALRCDPISGHVSLFWYQQALGQGPEFLTYFQNEAQLDKSGLPSDRFFAERPEGSVSTLKIQRTQQEDSAVYLCASSLVPLAGRPDIQYFGAGTRLSVL.

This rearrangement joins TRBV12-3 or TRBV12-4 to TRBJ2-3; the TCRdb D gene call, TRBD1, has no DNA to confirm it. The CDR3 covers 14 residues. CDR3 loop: CASIKTGRTDTQYF.

The CDR3 reads CASSLAGTGDYEQYF. The chain joins TRBV7-6 to TRBJ2-7; TCRdb proposes TRBD1, but this gene call is untestable without DNA. CDR3 length equals 15 residues. Germline CDR1 SGHVS, CDR2 FNYEAQ.

This chain's CDR3 is CASGFETGEAFF. This chain connects TRBV12-5 to TRBJ1-1; the TCRdb call, TRBD1, lacks DNA for checking. Germline loops: CDR1 LGHNT, CDR2 FRNRAP. The CDR3 is made up of 12 amino acids.

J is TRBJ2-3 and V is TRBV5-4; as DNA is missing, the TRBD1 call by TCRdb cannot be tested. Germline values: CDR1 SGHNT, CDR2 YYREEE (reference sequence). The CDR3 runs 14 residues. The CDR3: CASSLGGTGNTQYF.

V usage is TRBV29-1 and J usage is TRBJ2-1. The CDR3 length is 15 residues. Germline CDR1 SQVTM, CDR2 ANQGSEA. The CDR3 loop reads CSVETDRSSYNEQFF.

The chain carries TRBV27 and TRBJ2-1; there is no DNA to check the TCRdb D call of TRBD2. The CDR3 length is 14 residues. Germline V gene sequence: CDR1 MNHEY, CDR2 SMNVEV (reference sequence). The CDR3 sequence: CASRRSGREGEQFF.

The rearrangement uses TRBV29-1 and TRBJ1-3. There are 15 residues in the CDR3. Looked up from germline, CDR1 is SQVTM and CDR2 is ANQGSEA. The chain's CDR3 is CSVEVAAVSGNTIYF.

The CDR3 is CASSLASGTSGGWNEQFF. The chain is built from TRBV28 and TRBJ2-1; TCRdb proposes TRBD2, but this gene call is untestable without DNA. CDR3 size: 18 residues. Germline V gives CDR1 MDHEN, CDR2 SYDVKM.

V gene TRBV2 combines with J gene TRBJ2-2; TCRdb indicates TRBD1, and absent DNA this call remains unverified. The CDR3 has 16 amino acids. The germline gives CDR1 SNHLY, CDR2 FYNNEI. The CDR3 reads CASNPAGGFNTGELFF.

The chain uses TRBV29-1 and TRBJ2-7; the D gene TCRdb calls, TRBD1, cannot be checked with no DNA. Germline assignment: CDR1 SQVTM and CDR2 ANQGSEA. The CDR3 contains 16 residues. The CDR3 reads CSVEDSLRDHIYEQYF.

CDR3 protein: CASTPGTSGSLFVYGEQFF. The chain is built from TRBV19 and TRBJ2-1; the D call of TRBD2 rests on TCRdb alone, since no DNA is present to check it. Germline V lookup: CDR1 LNHDA, CDR2 SQIVND (reference sequence). The CDR3 consists of 19 residues. The complete variable domain, with remaining parts taken from reference TRBV19 and TRBJ2-1, reads DGGITQSPKYLFRKEGQNVTLSCEQNLNHDAMYWYRQDPGQGLRLIYYSQIVNDFQKGDIAEGYSVSREKKESFPLTVTSAQKNPTAFYLCASTPGTSGSLFVYGEQFFGPGTRLTVL.

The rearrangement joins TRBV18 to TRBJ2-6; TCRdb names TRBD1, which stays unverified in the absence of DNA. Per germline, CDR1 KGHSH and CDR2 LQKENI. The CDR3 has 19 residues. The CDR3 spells CASSPISYEGGLGANVLTF.

The chain's CDR3 is CASSHIPQGAQETQYF. This chain uses TRBV14 with TRBJ2-5; TCRdb gives TRBD1 as the D gene, but with no DNA this cannot be confirmed. The CDR3 extends over 16 amino acids. The germline CDR1 and CDR2 sequences are SGHDN and FVKESK.

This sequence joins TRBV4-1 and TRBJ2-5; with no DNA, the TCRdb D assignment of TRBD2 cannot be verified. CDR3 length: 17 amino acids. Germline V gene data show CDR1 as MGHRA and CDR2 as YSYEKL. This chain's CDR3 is CASSQGKTSGSSETQYF.

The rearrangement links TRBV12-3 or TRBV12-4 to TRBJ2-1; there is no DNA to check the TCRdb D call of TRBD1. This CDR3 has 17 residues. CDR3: CASSPPDGRAQTWEQFF.

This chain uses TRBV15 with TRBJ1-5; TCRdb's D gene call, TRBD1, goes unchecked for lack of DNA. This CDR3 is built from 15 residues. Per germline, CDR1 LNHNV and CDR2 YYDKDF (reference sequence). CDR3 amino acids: CATSSRDDGNQPQHF.

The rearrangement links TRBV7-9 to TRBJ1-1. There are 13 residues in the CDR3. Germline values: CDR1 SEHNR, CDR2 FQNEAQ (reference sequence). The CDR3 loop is CASSLAQSDEAFF.

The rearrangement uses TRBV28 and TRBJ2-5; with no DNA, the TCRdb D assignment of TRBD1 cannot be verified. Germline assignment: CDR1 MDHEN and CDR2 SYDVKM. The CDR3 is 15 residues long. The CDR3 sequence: CASSLGGGGRETQYF.

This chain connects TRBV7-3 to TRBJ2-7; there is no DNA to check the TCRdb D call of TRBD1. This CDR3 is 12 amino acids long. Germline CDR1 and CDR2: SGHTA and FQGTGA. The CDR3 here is CASRHRGHEQYF.